This T cell receptor (beta chain) comes out of a study of blood T cells in healthy people across ages. Study-wide context: Template switching captured about one barcoded beta molecule per two T cells.

With a J-beta primer mix and a sample-barcoded 5' primer, a second PCR ran about 7 to 12 cycles. TCRdb fed the 5' RACE reads into MiXCR, producing one record per CDR3 protein. The sample holds about 830,000 distinct CDR3 sequences, roughly 64% seen once. With regard to this clonotype: Its specificity is not known.

CDR3 length: 13 amino acids. CDR1 is ENHRY and CDR2 is SYGVKD in the germline V gene. The V and J ends lost 10 bases and 2 bases, in that order; junction bases with no gene match: 5. There were healthy Caucasian individuals from Russia, aged roughly 6 to 95, serving as donors. Study-wide results and caveats: While age rose, TCR beta diversity per million T cells dropped in a roughly linear way.

The specimen sequenced was blood. The chain uses TRBV10-3 and TRBJ2-5; TRBD1 matches at 9 bases. The source is a man aged 25 to 40 in good health. This CDR3 reads CATQGALQETQYF. In DNA form, the CDR3 reads TGTGCCACACAGGGGGCCCTTCAAGAGACCCAGTACTTC.